This T cell receptor beta chain was obtained from a study of T cells in Graves' hyperthyroidism and ophthalmopathy. Whole-study results and caveats: From stable hyperthyroidism, ophthalmopathy was set apart by a 13 V-J model.

Amplified TCR beta CDR3 regions derived from RNA transcripts. The HTBI primer set was used in a first-round RT-PCR of the TCR CDR3. MiXCR, applied by TCRdb to the multiplex PCR reads, yields one record per CDR3 protein. The sample includes about 540,000 distinct CDR3 sequences, roughly 46% seen only once; the top ten take 6.5% to 9%. Worth noting for this clonotype: The antigen remains unidentified.

The germline CDR1 and CDR2 sequences are SQVTM and ANQGSEA. The V end was cut by 5 bases, the J end by 3 bases, with 13 bases between. The CDR3 has 13 residues. This sequence joins TRBV29-1 and TRBJ1-1; D may be TRBD1 (6 bases). Sequencing was carried out using peripheral blood or thyroid tissue (not recorded which). This TCR came from a woman under 30 with Graves' hyperthyroidism. Written as DNA, the CDR3 is TGCAGCGTTCAGGGGTTTCGTGACACTGAAGCTTTCTTT. It yields the protein CSVQGFRDTEAFF.